The sequence of this TCR beta chain was determined in a study of Graves' ophthalmopathy and Graves' hyperthyroidism. This clonotype was observed a few times. RNA transcripts served as template for amplifying TCR beta CDR3 sequences. A first-round RT-PCR used HTBI primers, followed by a second-round multiplex PCR. TCRdb called the multiplex PCR reads again in MiXCR, with one record for every CDR3 protein. The data show a few hundred thousand distinct CDR3 sequences, 35% to 45% seen once. This CDR3 is built from 15 residues. The V and J ends lost 0 bases and 0 bases respectively, with 9 bases between them. The germline V gene has CDR1 SEHNR and CDR2 FQNEAQ (reference sequence).

J is TRBJ2-7 and V is TRBV7-9, with D hard to call. Specimen: peripheral blood or thyroid tissue (not recorded which). This receptor was identified in an adult man with Graves' hyperthyroidism. This CDR3 is CASSLANRSSYEQYF. The CDR3 DNA reads as TGTGCCAGCAGCTTAGCAAATAGGAGCTCCTACGAGCAGTACTTC.